The 30 T cell receptor beta chains listed next were all sequenced from one sample in a study of blood T cells in healthy people across ages (dated by TCRdb to the mid-2010s). Library construction relied on 5' RACE. The sample was run on an Illumina HiSeq 2500. A second PCR of about 6 to 11 cycles was performed with a sample-barcoded 5' primer and a J-beta primer mix. TCRdb handled the public reads itself, with Q25 trimming in fastp and clone calling in MiXCR, and kept productive beta chains. Under each unique CDR3 protein, matching rows form one entry showing the most common genes and DNA. Counted in this sample were roughly 1.6 million distinct CDR3 sequences; about 32% of them appeared once. The ten largest make up around 10% of the sample. Sample: blood. Receptors were obtained from a woman aged 30 to 39 in good health.

The rearrangement links TRBV27 to TRBJ2-7; 13 bases align to TRBD2. This CDR3 is built from 18 residues. CDR1 and CDR2 (germline): MNHEY, SMNVEV (reference sequence). V lost 5 bases to trimming and J lost 4 bases; unmatched junction nucleotides: 14. In DNA form, the CDR3 reads TGTGCCAGCAGTACCGGGACTAGCGGGACGATGGCTTTGTACGAGCAGTACTTC. It translates to CASSTGTSGTMALYEQYF.

This clonotype was recorded a few times. The junction does not match germline at one end; this may be a read error. The chain links TRBV15 to TRBJ2-5; D call uncertain. CDR1 and CDR2 from the germline V gene are LNHNV and YYDKDF (reference sequence). The length of the CDR3 is 12 residues. The CDR3 region has the DNA TGTGTCACCAGCAGAGATTTTAGGACCCAGTACTTC. This translates into CVTSRDFRTQYF.

Worth noting for this clonotype: A much larger clone differs from this one at a single base, so this may be a read error. The J gene is TRBJ2-3, the V gene TRBV5-4; 14 nucleotides match TRBD2. CDR3 size: 16 residues. Looked up from germline, CDR1 is SGHNT and CDR2 is YYREEE (reference sequence). CDR3: CAGSQRLAGGTDTQYF. In DNA, the CDR3 is TGTGCCGGCAGCCAGAGACTAGCGGGAGGGACAGATACGCAGTATTTT.

This clonotype was counted a few times. This chain links TRBV4-2 with TRBJ2-3; D not certain. This CDR3 region has 14 residues. Germline CDR1 and CDR2: LGHNA and YNFKEQ. Trimming took 0 bases from V and 0 from J, leaving 4 bases between them. CDR3 protein: CASSQEQSTDTQYF. Written as DNA, the CDR3 is TGTGCCAGCAGCCAAGAGCAGAGCACAGATACGCAGTATTTT.

This clonotype has only a few counts. The genes are TRBV3-1 and TRBJ1-1; 8 nucleotides line up with TRBD1. The CDR3 extends over 15 amino acids. Trimming cost V 4 bases and J 6 bases; bases outside gene matches: 10. Germline CDR1 reads LGHDT; CDR2 reads YNNKEL (reference sequence). The CDR3 here is CASSRNRDRSPEAFF. The DNA of the CDR3 is TGTGCCAGCAGCCGAAACCGGGACAGGTCCCCTGAAGCTTTCTTT.

This clonotype has only a few counts. The V gene is TRBV20-1, the J gene TRBJ1-2; D not resolved. The CDR3 spans 13 residues. Germline assignment: CDR1 DFQATT and CDR2 SNEGSKA (reference sequence). The germline V and J ends were trimmed by 3 bases and 0 bases, with 8 bases remaining between them. CDR3 sequence reads: CSASVPTNYGYTF. DNA of the CDR3: TGCAGTGCTAGCGTACCCACTAACTATGGCTACACCTTC.

The CDR3 DNA follows: TGCAGTGCTAGACCTCCCTCAGACAATGAGCAGTTCTTC. It encodes CSARPPSDNEQFF. This rearrangement joins TRBV20-1 to TRBJ2-1; D is unresolved. CDR1 DFQATT and CDR2 SNEGSKA come from the germline V gene (reference sequence). The CDR3 runs to 13 residues. V shed 2 bases and J shed 5 bases, with 10 bases lying between them.

The J gene is TRBJ2-3, the V gene TRBV7-3, with D unresolved. V shed 2 bases and J shed 3 bases, with 15 bases lying between them. CDR1 and CDR2 (germline): SGHTA, FQGTGA. The CDR3 extends over 16 amino acids. The CDR3 spells CASSLEVSLSTDTQYF. CDR3 DNA: TGTGCCAGCAGCTTAGAGGTGTCGCTATCGACAGATACGCAGTATTTT. Using reference TRBV7-3 and TRBJ2-3 for the parts outside the CDR3, the full variable domain is GAGVSQTPSNKVTEKGKYVELRCDPISGHTALYWYRQSLGQGPEFLIYFQGTGAADDSGLPNDRFFAVRPEGSVSTLKIQRTERGDSAVYLCASSLEVSLSTDTQYFGPGTRLTVL.

This clonotype was counted between two and nine times. The V gene is TRBV4-1, the J gene TRBJ2-1; 11 bases line up with TRBD2. With 4 bases clipped from V and 3 bases from J, the junction kept 8 bases outside the gene matches. The CDR3 is 17 residues long. Germline values: CDR1 MGHRA, CDR2 YSYEKL. CDR3 amino acids: CASSRIVAGGRYNEQFF. In DNA, the CDR3 is TGCGCCAGCAGCCGAATCGTAGCGGGGGGGCGCTACAATGAGCAGTTCTTC.

This clonotype was recorded a few times. This chain uses TRBV29-1 with TRBJ2-7, with D uncertain. Germline V gene data show CDR1 as SQVTM and CDR2 as ANQGSEA. Trimming shortened V by 0 bases and J by 5 bases, and 8 bases separated the two germline ends. The CDR3 consists of 12 residues. The CDR3 DNA is TGCAGCGTTGAAGATACGGAGAACGAGCAGTACTTC. It codes for CSVEDTENEQYF.

The chain links TRBV3-1 to TRBJ1-1; D remains unclear. Trimming removed 2 bases at V and 3 bases at J, with 10 bases between. Germline V gene lookup returns CDR1 LGHDT and CDR2 YNNKEL (reference sequence). This CDR3 has 14 residues. In DNA form, the CDR3 reads TGTGCCAGCAGCCAACCCGGGCCTTACACTGAAGCTTTCTTT. Residues: CASSQPGPYTEAFF.

A few counts support this clonotype. V usage is TRBV28 and J usage is TRBJ2-7; 7 nucleotides align to TRBD1. The trim removed 6 bases at V and 0 bases at J, leaving 5 bases unmatched. Germline CDR1 and CDR2: MDHEN and SYDVKM. The CDR3 loop spans 14 amino acids. The CDR3 loop is CASSDRVVSYEQYF. DNA of the CDR3: TGTGCCAGCAGCGACAGGGTAGTCTCCTACGAGCAGTACTTC.

CDR3 residues: CASSLATGGNNEKLFF. In DNA form, the CDR3 reads TGTGCCAGCAGCTTAGCCACGGGAGGGAATAATGAAAAACTGTTTTTT. The chain joins TRBV7-9 to TRBJ1-4; D is undetermined. The CDR3 runs to 16 residues. The V end lost 0 bases, the J end lost 4 bases, and 12 bases lay between the germline ends. In germline, CDR1 is SEHNR, CDR2 FQNEAQ (reference sequence).

The genes are TRBV20-1 and TRBJ1-2; D ambiguous. Trimming pared 6 bases from V and 8 bases from J, leaving 16 bases between. From germline, CDR1 is DFQATT and CDR2 SNEGSKA (reference sequence). This CDR3 is 12 amino acids long. The CDR3 sequence is CSALFTSHGYTF. As DNA, the CDR3 is TGCAGTGCCCTCTTCACTTCGCACGGCTACACCTTC.

Regarding this clonotype: Compared with germline, one end of the junction differs, possibly owing to a read error. The chain recombines TRBV20-1 with TRBJ2-7; D ambiguous. From germline, CDR1 is DFQATT and CDR2 SNEGSKA (reference sequence). There are 12 residues in the CDR3. CDR3 nucleotide sequence: TGCAGTGCCGCCTCACAAACCTACGTGCAGTACTTC. Protein product: CSAASQTYVQYF.

This clonotype was counted ten times or more. The chain joins TRBV7-9 to TRBJ2-3; 12 bases map to TRBD2. Germline trimming cut 5 bases from V and 12 bases from J; bases unmatched to any gene: 3. This CDR3 spans 12 amino acids. In germline, CDR1 is SEHNR, CDR2 FQNEAQ (reference sequence). As DNA, the CDR3 is TGTGCCAGCAGCGGACTAGCGGGGTATCAGTATTTT. It yields the protein CASSGLAGYQYF.

The chain carries TRBV7-2 and TRBJ2-7; 7 positions agree with TRBD2. The CDR3 has 15 residues. In germline, CDR1 is SGHTA, CDR2 FQGNSA. The V segment lost 3 bases and the J segment 1 base; nucleotides outside the gene matches: 6. This CDR3 is CASSLRGSGSYEQYF. CDR3 DNA: TGTGCCAGCAGCTTGCGGGGGAGCGGGTCCTACGAGCAGTACTTC.

This clonotype has just a few counts. This chain uses TRBV20-1 with TRBJ1-6; no clear D. In germline, CDR1 is DFQATT, CDR2 SNEGSKA (reference sequence). The CDR3 sequence is 13 residues long. V gave up 6 bases and J gave up 10 bases, with 16 bases separating them. The chain's CDR3 is CSANPDMSSPLHF. The CDR3 nucleotides are TGCAGTGCCAATCCGGATATGTCCTCACCCCTCCACTTT.

This clonotype showed up just once. The chain recombines TRBV20-1 with TRBJ2-7; 7 bases align to TRBD2. This CDR3 is 16 amino acids long. Germline values: CDR1 DFQATT, CDR2 SNEGSKA (reference sequence). V lost 3 bases and J lost 1; bases outside the gene matches: 12. The chain's CDR3 is CSARSEASGPSYEQYF. The DNA of the CDR3 is TGCAGTGCTAGGTCCGAAGCTAGCGGCCCTTCCTACGAGCAGTACTTC.

This clonotype was detected only a few times. The chain has TRBV6-2 or TRBV6-3 and TRBJ2-7; 8 nucleotides line up with TRBD2. The V gene end was trimmed by 7 bases and the J gene end by 0 bases; junction bases not matched to a gene: 14. Germline V gives CDR1 MNHEY, CDR2 SVGEGT. The CDR3 loop spans 17 amino acids. The CDR3 DNA reads TGTGCCAGCACCCCACTAGCGGATAACTTGGGCTCCTACGAGCAGTACTTC. It specifies CASTPLADNLGSYEQYF.

In DNA form, the CDR3 reads TGTGCCAGCAGCTTAATTCTGGATAACTATGGCTACACCTTC. Its translation: CASSLILDNYGYTF. The chain has TRBV7-9 and TRBJ1-2; unclear D gene. Trimming stripped 2 bases from V and 1 base from J, with 8 bases between. The CDR3 sequence is 14 residues long. Germline CDR1 SEHNR, CDR2 FQNEAQ (reference sequence).

The chain has TRBV27 and TRBJ1-1, with 8 bases lining up with TRBD1. CDR1 is MNHEY, CDR2 SMNVEV, per germline (reference sequence). The CDR3 is made up of 17 amino acids. Losses at the gene ends were 3 bases for V and 0 bases for J; bases not matched to a gene: 9. CDR3 amino acids: CASSFNGQGRLNTEAFF. CDR3 sequence (DNA): TGTGCCAGCAGTTTTAATGGACAGGGCCGATTGAACACTGAAGCTTTCTTT.

The rearrangement links TRBV20-1 to TRBJ1-1; D perhaps matches TRBD1 (6 bases). Trimming removed 0 bases from V and 6 bases from J, with 14 bases in between. Germline V gene data show CDR1 as DFQATT and CDR2 as SNEGSKA (reference sequence). The CDR3 is made up of 14 amino acids. CDR3 nucleotide sequence: TGCAGTGCTAGAGAAACCTACAGGGCGCCTGAAGCTTTCTTT. It translates to CSARETYRAPEAFF.

The chain has TRBV7-2 and TRBJ2-5; 10 bases match TRBD2. This CDR3 is 14 amino acids long. CDR1 and CDR2 from the germline V gene are SGHTA and FQGNSA. After removal of 5 bases from V and 4 bases from J, the junction contained 4 bases not matched to a gene. Here the CDR3 reads CASSKSGRGETQYF. The CDR3 bases are TGTGCCAGCAGCAAAAGCGGGAGGGGAGAGACCCAGTACTTC.

This clonotype showed up just once. The J gene is TRBJ2-1, the V gene TRBV5-4; D remains unclear. V lost 4 bases to trimming and J lost 0 bases, with 11 bases between them. This CDR3 is built from 15 residues. Germline V gives CDR1 SGHNT, CDR2 YYREEE (reference sequence). This CDR3 is CASSPPYSSYNEQFF. Written as DNA, the CDR3 is TGTGCCAGCAGCCCTCCCTACAGCTCCTACAATGAGCAGTTCTTC.

The rearrangement joins TRBV10-3 to TRBJ1-3, with D tentatively TRBD1 (6 bases). In germline, CDR1 is ENHRY, CDR2 SYGVKD. Trimming stripped 3 bases from V and 0 bases from J, with 12 bases between. The CDR3 is 16 residues long. CDR3 in DNA: TGTGCCATCAGTGAAGGACAGTTTGGCTCTGGAAACACCATATATTTT. It yields the protein CAISEGQFGSGNTIYF.

The genes are TRBV6-2 or TRBV6-3 and TRBJ2-6; D might be TRBD1 (5 bases). This CDR3 is 16 amino acids long. The germline gives CDR1 MNHEY, CDR2 SVGEGT. The V gene lost 2 bases and the J gene lost 4 bases, with 12 bases spanning the gap. The CDR3, as DNA: TGTGCCAGCAGTTACGGCACGTCAGGGGGGGCCAACGTCCTGACTTTC. As protein: CASSYGTSGGANVLTF.

In its sample, this clonotype was seen once. The rearrangement joins TRBV30 to TRBJ2-7, with 8 bases that match TRBD2. The J call could be wrong; TRBJ2-5 is a better fit for the DNA end. The CDR3 consists of 16 residues. The germline gives CDR1 GTSNPN, CDR2 SVGIG (reference sequence). Here the CDR3 reads CAWSVGGAGGRETQYF. The CDR3 DNA is TGTGCCTGGAGTGTTGGAGGGGCGGGGGGTAGGGAGACCCAGTACTTC.

This chain links TRBV10-3 with TRBJ2-7; D possibly corresponds to TRBD1 (6 bases). There are 15 residues in the CDR3. Germline V gene sequence: CDR1 ENHRY, CDR2 SYGVKD. Trimming removed 0 bases at V and 1 base at J, with 10 bases between. For the CDR3, the DNA is TGTGCCATCAGTGAGTCGGGGGCATTGTCCTACGAGCAGTACTTC. Amino acids: CAISESGALSYEQYF.

The gene calls are TRBV20-1 and TRBJ2-7, with TRBD2 matching 7 bases. The length of the CDR3 is 16 residues. V gave up 0 bases and J gave up 0 bases; unmatched junction bases: 8. CDR1 is DFQATT and CDR2 is SNEGSKA in the germline V gene (reference sequence). The CDR3 spells CSARDGGGRSSYEQYF. CDR3 coding DNA: TGCAGTGCTAGAGATGGGGGGGGAAGGAGCTCCTACGAGCAGTACTTC.